This T cell receptor (beta chain) is drawn from a study of T cell responses to AZD1222 COVID-19 vaccine. Notes on the study in general: Vaccination with two AZD1222 doses was followed by a rise in Spike-specific TCR breadth and depth. With dominance at 160-218 and 743-854, vaccine-associated CD4 TCRs spanned spike. Clonal diversity may have been underestimated, and the donors were mostly white British, with more females than males.

As regards this clone: The antigen is not known.

Sequencing used immunoSEQ multiplex PCR; TCRdb keeps in-frame clones, though not all of them. The sample holds 98,000 or so clones, less than 85% seen once. The source was peripheral blood, collected 28 days after the second AZD1222 dose. The sequence was obtained from an adult who received the AZD1222 COVID-19 vaccine.

CDR3 in DNA: TGTGCCAGCAGTGAAGCGTTCGGGGGATCCCAGCCTTCGAAGCCCCAGCATTTT. Translation gives CASSEAFGGSQPSKPQHF. The gene calls are TRBV6-1 and TRBJ1-5; the D gene is possibly TRBD1 (5 bases). Germline values: CDR1 MNHNS, CDR2 SASEGT. The CDR3 consists of 18 residues. The V and J ends lost 0 bases and 8 bases respectively, with 23 bases between them.